A selection of T cell receptor beta chains follows, all from one sample in a study of T cell changes during pregnancy in multiple sclerosis. Assay: immunoSEQ multiplex PCR; the TCRdb copy retains only in-frame clones and omits some. The sample consists of about 36,000 clones, about 91% of them appearing once. This material consisted of CD4+ T cells from peripheral blood mononuclear cells, taken in the third trimester of pregnancy. These receptors were obtained from a female donor in good health, enrolled as a control in a pregnancy study. CDR3s include the opening cysteine and the closing phenylalanine or tryptophan. The D gene is left open where the match is weak.

D gene: TRBD1
J gene: TRBJ2-7
V gene: TRBV18
CDR3 protein: CASSPRSGGASYEQYF
CDR3 DNA: TGTGCCAGCTCACCACGTTCAGGGGGCGCAAGTTACGAGCAGTACTTC

D gene: NA
J gene: TRBJ2-2
V gene: TRBV7-2
CDR3 protein: CASPGGLQTGELFF
CDR3 DNA: TGTGCCAGCCCTGGGGGACTCCAAACCGGGGAGCTGTTTTTT

D gene: TRBD2
J gene: TRBJ2-3
V gene: TRBV9
CDR3 protein: CASSVRRGVTDTQYF
CDR3 DNA: TGTGCCAGCAGCGTACGGCGGGGGGTCACAGATACGCAGTATTTT

D gene: TRBD1
J gene: TRBJ2-5
V gene: TRBV19
CDR3 protein: CASSALTGVTQYF
CDR3 DNA: TGTGCCAGTAGTGCGCTGACAGGGGTGACCCAGTACTTC

D gene: NA
J gene: TRBJ1-6
V gene: TRBV7-2
CDR3 protein: CATGQSRDSPLHF
CDR3 DNA: TGTGCCACCGGGCAGTCCAGGGATTCACCCCTCCACTTT

D gene: NA
J gene: TRBJ1-4
V gene: TRBV10-3
CDR3 protein: CAISAVVPNEKLFF
CDR3 DNA: TGTGCCATCAGTGCGGTGGTGCCTAATGAAAAACTGTTTTTT

D gene: TRBD1
J gene: TRBJ1-1
V gene: TRBV7-2
CDR3 protein: CASSRGGGGTEAFF
CDR3 DNA: TGTGCCAGCAGCCGCGGAGGGGGCGGCACTGAAGCTTTCTTT

D gene: NA
J gene: TRBJ1-6
V gene: TRBV6-5
CDR3 protein: CASRGDRQHNSPLHF
CDR3 DNA: TGTGCCAGCAGAGGAGATAGACAGCATAATTCACCCCTCCACTTT

D gene: NA
J gene: TRBJ1-5
V gene: TRBV9
CDR3 protein: CASSVGGRANQPQHF
CDR3 DNA: TGTGCCAGCAGCGTGGGAGGTAGGGCTAATCAGCCCCAGCATTTT

D gene: NA
J gene: TRBJ1-2
V gene: TRBV7-8
CDR3 protein: CASAPDSNYGYTF
CDR3 DNA: TGTGCCAGCGCCCCGGACTCAAACTATGGCTACACCTTC

D gene: NA
J gene: TRBJ1-3
V gene: TRBV28
CDR3 protein: CASSLVWPSGNTIYF
CDR3 DNA: TGTGCCAGCAGTTTAGTTTGGCCTTCTGGAAACACCATATATTTT

D gene: NA
J gene: TRBJ2-3
V gene: TRBV18
CDR3 protein: CASAITSTDTQYF
CDR3 DNA: TGTGCCAGCGCAATCACTAGCACAGATACGCAGTATTTT

D gene: NA
J gene: TRBJ2-3
V gene: TRBV7-2
CDR3 protein: CASSLSSDTQYF
CDR3 DNA: TGTGCCAGCAGCCTCTCGTCCGATACGCAGTATTTT

D gene: TRBD2
J gene: TRBJ2-7
V gene: TRBV5-1
CDR3 protein: CASSPWRESSYEQYF
CDR3 DNA: TGCGCCAGCAGTCCTTGGCGGGAGAGCTCCTACGAGCAGTACTTC

D gene: TRBD1
J gene: TRBJ1-2
V gene: TRBV5-4
CDR3 protein: CASSFPGTGRNYGYTF
CDR3 DNA: TGTGCCAGCAGCTTTCCCGGGACAGGACGTAACTATGGCTACACCTTC

D gene: NA
J gene: TRBJ2-6
V gene: TRBV27
CDR3 protein: CASRAPGQISSGANVLTF
CDR3 DNA: TGTGCCAGCAGGGCACCAGGACAGATAAGCTCTGGGGCCAACGTCCTGACTTTC

D gene: TRBD1
J gene: TRBJ2-7
V gene: TRBV4-3
CDR3 protein: CASSQDGTVEQYF
CDR3 DNA: TGCGCCAGCAGCCAAGATGGGACAGTCGAGCAGTACTTC

D gene: NA
J gene: TRBJ1-3
V gene: TRBV6-5
CDR3 protein: CASSYEQGHSGNTIYF
CDR3 DNA: TGTGCCAGCAGTTACGAACAGGGTCACTCTGGAAACACCATATATTTT

D gene: NA
J gene: TRBJ2-5
V gene: TRBV5-1
CDR3 protein: CASSSQGWETQYF
CDR3 DNA: TGCGCCAGCAGCTCACAGGGTTGGGAGACCCAGTACTTC

D gene: TRBD2
J gene: TRBJ2-5
V gene: TRBV5-1
CDR3 protein: CASKTSGGSLETQYF
CDR3 DNA: TGCGCCAGCAAGACTAGCGGGGGGTCGTTGGAGACCCAGTACTTC

D gene: NA
J gene: TRBJ2-7
V gene: TRBV20-1
CDR3 protein: CSVGGYEQYF
CDR3 DNA: TGCAGTGTTGGGGGGTACGAGCAGTACTTC

D gene: TRBD1
J gene: TRBJ1-2
V gene: TRBV10-3
CDR3 protein: CAISPGQGLHGYTF
CDR3 DNA: TGTGCCATCAGCCCGGGACAGGGTTTGCATGGCTACACCTTC

D gene: NA
J gene: TRBJ1-4
V gene: TRBV29-1
CDR3 protein: CSVGGSQATNEKLFF
CDR3 DNA: TGCAGCGTTGGTGGGTCACAGGCAACTAATGAAAAACTGTTTTTT

D gene: NA
J gene: TRBJ2-3
V gene: TRBV27
CDR3 protein: CASSLRGLSTDTQYF
CDR3 DNA: TGTGCCAGCAGCCTACGGGGACTTAGCACAGATACGCAGTATTTT

D gene: NA
J gene: TRBJ2-5
V gene: TRBV30
CDR3 protein: CAWSVRVGGQETQYF
CDR3 DNA: TGTGCCTGGAGTGTACGCGTCGGGGGCCAAGAGACCCAGTACTTC

D gene: NA
J gene: TRBJ2-5
V gene: TRBV11-3
CDR3 protein: CASSRGRGGETQYF
CDR3 DNA: TGTGCCAGCAGCCGGGGCCGGGGAGGAGAGACCCAGTACTTC